These T cell receptor beta chains were read from a single sample in a study of T cell responses to AZD1222 COVID-19 vaccine. Only in-frame clones appear in the TCRdb table, and some are missing; sequencing was by immunoSEQ multiplex PCR. Altogether 150,000 to 200,000 clones are present, about 90% being singletons, with the ten largest covering about 9.9%. Material: peripheral blood, obtained 28 days after the second AZD1222 dose. The receptors originated from an adult who received the AZD1222 COVID-19 vaccine. CDR3s include the opening cysteine and the closing phenylalanine or tryptophan. Each record gives: D gene, J gene, clone size, V gene, CDR3 protein, CDR3 DNA. A D gene is named only where the DNA matches it firmly. Size tells how often a clone was seen (once, few, many) or the class of an expanded clone, and some rows leave it out.

.	TRBJ1-1	once	TRBV7-3	CASSLSGGRGTEAFF	TGTGCCAGCAGTCTAAGCGGGGGGCGAGGGACTGAAGCTTTCTTT
.	TRBJ1-3	.	TRBV5-1	CASSPEQGRAGNTIYF	TGCGCCAGCAGCCCCGAACAGGGAAGGGCTGGAAACACCATATATTTT
.	TRBJ2-5	.	TRBV5-6	CASSLQETQYF	TGTGCCAGCAGCCTCCAAGAGACCCAGTACTTC
.	TRBJ1-4	.	TRBV4-1	CASSQEGRSNEKLFF	TGCGCCAGCAGCCAAGAGGGCAGGTCTAATGAAAAACTGTTTTTT
.	TRBJ1-1	.	TRBV12-3/TRBV12-4	CASSLRGVGEAFF	TGTGCCAGCAGTTTACGAGGGGTTGGTGAAGCTTTCTTT
TRBD1	TRBJ1-5	.	TRBV19	CASSITDRAYNQPQHF	TGTGCCAGTAGTATCACCGACAGGGCCTACAATCAGCCCCAGCATTTT
.	TRBJ1-1	.	TRBV11-2	CASSHDSPEAFF	TGTGCCAGCAGCCACGACAGTCCAGAAGCTTTCTTT
TRBD1	TRBJ1-5	.	TRBV7-2	CASSLAGTENQPQHF	TGTGCCAGCAGCTTAGCCGGGACAGAGAATCAGCCCCAGCATTTT
TRBD1	TRBJ1-1	.	TRBV7-6	CASSAGQGNTEAFF	TGTGCCAGCAGCGCGGGACAGGGGAACACTGAAGCTTTCTTT
.	TRBJ2-1	few	TRBV14	CASSQALGGEQFF	TGTGCCAGCAGCCAAGCGCTAGGGGGTGAGCAGTTCTTC
.	TRBJ2-4	once	TRBV3-1/TRBV3-2	CASSQEQRTKNIQYF	TGTGCCAGCAGCCAAGAACAACGGACCAAAAACATTCAGTACTTC
.	TRBJ2-2	.	TRBV5-1	CASSLLPQGNTGELFF	TGCGCCAGCAGCTTGTTACCACAGGGAAACACCGGGGAGCTGTTTTTT
.	TRBJ1-2	once	TRBV29-1	CSVDSGDYGYTF	TGCAGCGTTGACTCGGGTGACTATGGCTACACCTTC
TRBD2	TRBJ2-1	.	TRBV3-1/TRBV3-2	CASSQESRAGGFNEQFF	TGTGCCAGCAGCCAAGAATCGCGCGCGGGGGGGTTTAATGAGCAGTTCTTC
.	TRBJ1-2	.	TRBV14	CASSQDPTGWDGYTF	TGTGCCAGCAGCCAAGACCCGACAGGCTGGGATGGCTACACCTTC
.	TRBJ2-5	.	TRBV15	CATSRATGRETQYF	TGTGCCACCAGCCGGGCCACAGGGCGCGAGACCCAGTACTTC
TRBD2	TRBJ2-3	.	TRBV7-2	CASSLAGGLATDTQYF	TGTGCCAGCAGCTTAGCGGGGGGACTAGCTACAGATACGCAGTATTTT
.	TRBJ1-3	.	TRBV6-5	CASTPTGFSGNTIYF	TGTGCCAGCACCCCGACAGGTTTCTCTGGAAACACCATATATTTT
.	TRBJ1-2	.	TRBV5-6	CASSLSLSYYGYTF	TGTGCCAGCAGCTTGTCCCTCTCTTACTATGGCTACACCTTC
TRBD1	TRBJ1-4	.	TRBV28	CASRAAGGREKLFF	TGTGCCAGCAGGGCGGCAGGGGGTCGGGAAAAACTGTTTTTT
.	TRBJ2-7	.	TRBV6-5	CASSYSMSPYEQYF	TGTGCCAGCAGTTACTCGATGTCTCCCTACGAGCAGTACTTC
.	TRBJ2-4	few	TRBV24-1	CATSDSRWTKNIQYF	TGTGCCACCAGTGATTCCAGGTGGACCAAAAACATTCAGTACTTC
TRBD1	TRBJ1-1	once	TRBV6-2/TRBV6-3	CASSWTGNTEAFF	TGTGCCAGCAGTTGGACAGGGAATACTGAAGCTTTCTTT
.	TRBJ2-7	.	TRBV18	CASSPLSGEQYF	TGTGCCAGCTCACCTTTAAGCGGCGAGCAGTACTTC
.	TRBJ1-4	.	TRBV7-9	CASSWTEGFQLFF	TGTGCCAGCAGCTGGACGGAAGGGTTTCAACTGTTTTTT
TRBD2	TRBJ2-1	.	TRBV11-2	CASSFIERGNNEQFF	TGTGCCAGCAGCTTTATCGAGCGGGGCAACAATGAGCAGTTCTTC
TRBD1	TRBJ2-7	once	TRBV7-9	CASSARMLTGDSYEQYF	TGTGCCAGCAGCGCCCGAATGTTAACAGGGGATTCGTACGAGCAGTACTTC
TRBD1	TRBJ1-2	once	TRBV3-1/TRBV3-2	CASSQDRKGTGQNPNYGYTF	TGTGCCAGCAGCCAAGACAGAAAAGGGACAGGTCAAAATCCTAACTATGGCTACACCTTC
TRBD1	TRBJ2-7	.	TRBV10-3	CAISAARDSSYEQYF	TGTGCCATCAGTGCGGCCCGGGACAGCTCCTACGAGCAGTACTTC
.	TRBJ1-4	.	TRBV28	CASSDPRGATNEKLFF	TGTGCCAGCAGTGACCCGAGAGGAGCAACTAATGAAAAACTGTTTTTT